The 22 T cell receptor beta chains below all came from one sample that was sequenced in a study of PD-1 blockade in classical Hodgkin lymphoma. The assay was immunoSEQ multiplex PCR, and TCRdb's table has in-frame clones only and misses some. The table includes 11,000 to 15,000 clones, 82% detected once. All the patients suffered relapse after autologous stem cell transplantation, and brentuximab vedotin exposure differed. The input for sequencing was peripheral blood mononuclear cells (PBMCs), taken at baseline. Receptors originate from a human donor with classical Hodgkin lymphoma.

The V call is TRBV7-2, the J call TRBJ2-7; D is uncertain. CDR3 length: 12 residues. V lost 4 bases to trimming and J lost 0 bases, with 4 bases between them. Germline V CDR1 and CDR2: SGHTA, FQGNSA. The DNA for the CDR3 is TGTGCCAGCAGCTGGATCTCCTACGAGCAGTACTTC. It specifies CASSWISYEQYF.

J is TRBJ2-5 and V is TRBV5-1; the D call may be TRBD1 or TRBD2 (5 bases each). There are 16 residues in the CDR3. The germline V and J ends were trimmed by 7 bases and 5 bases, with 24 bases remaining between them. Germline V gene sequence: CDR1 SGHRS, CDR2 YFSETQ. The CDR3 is CASLMKPGPRAETQYF. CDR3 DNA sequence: TGCGCCAGCCTAATGAAGCCGGGACCGCGAGCGGAGACCCAGTACTTC.

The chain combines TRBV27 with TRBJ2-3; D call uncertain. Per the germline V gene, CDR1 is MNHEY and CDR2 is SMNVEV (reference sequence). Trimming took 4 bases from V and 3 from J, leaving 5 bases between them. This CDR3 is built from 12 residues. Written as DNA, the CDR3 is TGTGCCAGCAGTTCAATTACAGATACGCAGTATTTT. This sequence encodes CASSSITDTQYF.

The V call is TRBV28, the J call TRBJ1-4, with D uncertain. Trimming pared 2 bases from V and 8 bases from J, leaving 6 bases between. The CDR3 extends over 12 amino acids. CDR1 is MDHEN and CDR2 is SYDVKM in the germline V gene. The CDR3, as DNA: TGTGCCAGCAGTTTAACCCAGGAAAAACTGTTTTTT. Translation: CASSLTQEKLFF.

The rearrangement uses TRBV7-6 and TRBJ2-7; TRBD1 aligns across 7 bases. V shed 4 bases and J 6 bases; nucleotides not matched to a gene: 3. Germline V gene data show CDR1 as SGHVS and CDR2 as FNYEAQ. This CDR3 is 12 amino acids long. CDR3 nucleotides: TGTGCCAGCAGCTCGAACAGGGGCGAGCAGTACTTC. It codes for CASSSNRGEQYF. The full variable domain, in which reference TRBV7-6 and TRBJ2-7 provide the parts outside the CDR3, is GAGVSQSPRYKVTKRGQDVALRCDPISGHVSLYWYRQALGQGPEFLTYFNYEAQQDKSGLPNDRFSAERPEGSISTLTIQRTEQRDSAMYRCASSSNRGEQYFGPGTRLTVT.

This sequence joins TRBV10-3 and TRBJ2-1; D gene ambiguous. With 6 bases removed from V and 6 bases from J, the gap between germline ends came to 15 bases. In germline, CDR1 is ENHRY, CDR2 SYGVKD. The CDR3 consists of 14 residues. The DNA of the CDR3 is TGTGCCATCAGGGCGAGACCTTCAGTCAATGAGCAGTTCTTC. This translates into CAIRARPSVNEQFF.

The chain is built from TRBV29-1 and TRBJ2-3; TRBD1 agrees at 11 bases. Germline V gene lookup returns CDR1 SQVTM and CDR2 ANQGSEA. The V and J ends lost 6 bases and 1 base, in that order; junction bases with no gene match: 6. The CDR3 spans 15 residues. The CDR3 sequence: CSVMGQGGGTDTQYF. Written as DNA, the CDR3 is TGCAGCGTGATGGGACAGGGGGGAGGCACAGATACGCAGTATTTT.

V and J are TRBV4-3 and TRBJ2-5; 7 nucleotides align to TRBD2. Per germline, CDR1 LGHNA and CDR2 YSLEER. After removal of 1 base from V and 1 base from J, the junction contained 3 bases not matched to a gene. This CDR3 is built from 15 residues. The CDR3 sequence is CASSQGGGLQETQYF. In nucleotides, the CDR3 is TGCGCCAGCAGCCAAGGCGGGGGACTCCAAGAGACCCAGTACTTC.

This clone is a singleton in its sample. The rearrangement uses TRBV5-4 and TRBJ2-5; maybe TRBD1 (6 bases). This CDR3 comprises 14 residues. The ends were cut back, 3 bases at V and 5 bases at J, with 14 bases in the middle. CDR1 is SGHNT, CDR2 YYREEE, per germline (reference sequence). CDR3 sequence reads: CASSSKAGVETQYF. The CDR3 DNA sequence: TGTGCCAGCAGCTCAAAGGCAGGGGTGGAGACCCAGTACTTC.

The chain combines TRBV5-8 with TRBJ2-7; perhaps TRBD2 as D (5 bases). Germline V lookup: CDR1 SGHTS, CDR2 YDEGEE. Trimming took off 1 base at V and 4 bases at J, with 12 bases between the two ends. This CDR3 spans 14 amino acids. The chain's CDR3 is CASSLLWGAYEQYF. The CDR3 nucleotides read TGTGCCAGCAGCTTGTTATGGGGAGCGTACGAGCAGTACTTC.

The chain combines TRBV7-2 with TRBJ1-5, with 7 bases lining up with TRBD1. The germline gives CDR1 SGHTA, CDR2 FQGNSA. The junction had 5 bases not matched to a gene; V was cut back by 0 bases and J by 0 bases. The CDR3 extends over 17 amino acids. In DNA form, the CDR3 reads TGTGCCAGCAGCTTAGCGCGACAGGGTTATAGCAATCAGCCCCAGCATTTT. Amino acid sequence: CASSLARQGYSNQPQHF.

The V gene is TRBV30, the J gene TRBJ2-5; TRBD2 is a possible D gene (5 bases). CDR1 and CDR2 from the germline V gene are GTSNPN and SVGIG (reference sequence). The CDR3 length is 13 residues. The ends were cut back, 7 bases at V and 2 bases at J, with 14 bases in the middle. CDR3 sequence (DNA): TGTGCCTCCGCGGGCGGACCTCAAGAGACCCAGTACTTC. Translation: CASAGGPQETQYF.

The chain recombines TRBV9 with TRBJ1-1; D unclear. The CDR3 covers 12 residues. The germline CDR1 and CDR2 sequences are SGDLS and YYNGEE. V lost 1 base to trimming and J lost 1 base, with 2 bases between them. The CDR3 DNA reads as TGTGCCAGCAGCGTACAGAACACTGAAGCTTTCTTT. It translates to CASSVQNTEAFF.

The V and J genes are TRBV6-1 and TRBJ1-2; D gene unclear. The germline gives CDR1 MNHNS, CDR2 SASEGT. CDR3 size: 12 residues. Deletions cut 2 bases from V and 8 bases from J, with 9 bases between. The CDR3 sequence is CASSEFEEGYTF. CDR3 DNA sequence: TGTGCCAGCAGTGAATTTGAGGAGGGCTACACCTTC.

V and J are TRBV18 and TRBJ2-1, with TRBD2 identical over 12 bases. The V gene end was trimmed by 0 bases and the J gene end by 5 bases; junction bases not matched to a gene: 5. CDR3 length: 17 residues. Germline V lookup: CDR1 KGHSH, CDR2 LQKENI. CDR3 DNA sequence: TGTGCCAGCTCACCACCCAACGGACTAGCGGGGAACAATGAGCAGTTCTTC. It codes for CASSPPNGLAGNNEQFF.

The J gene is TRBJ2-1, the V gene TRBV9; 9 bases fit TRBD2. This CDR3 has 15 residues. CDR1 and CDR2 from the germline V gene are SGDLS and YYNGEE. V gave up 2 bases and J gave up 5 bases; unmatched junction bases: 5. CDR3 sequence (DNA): TGTGCCAGCAGCGTCAGCGGGAGGCCCAACAATGAGCAGTTCTTC. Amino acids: CASSVSGRPNNEQFF.

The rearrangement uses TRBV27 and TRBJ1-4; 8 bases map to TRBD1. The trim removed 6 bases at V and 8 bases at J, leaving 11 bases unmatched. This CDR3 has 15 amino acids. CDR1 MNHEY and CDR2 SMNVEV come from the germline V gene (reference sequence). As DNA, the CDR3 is TGTGCCAGCAGCCAATACCGTTGGGACAGGGAAAAACTGTTTTTT. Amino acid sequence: CASSQYRWDREKLFF.

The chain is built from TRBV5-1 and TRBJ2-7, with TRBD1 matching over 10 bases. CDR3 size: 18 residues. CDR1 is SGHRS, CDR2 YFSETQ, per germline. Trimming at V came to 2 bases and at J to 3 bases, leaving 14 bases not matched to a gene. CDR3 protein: CASSFGQGVSRVYYEQYF. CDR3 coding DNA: TGCGCCAGCAGCTTTGGACAGGGGGTGTCTAGAGTCTACTACGAGCAGTACTTC. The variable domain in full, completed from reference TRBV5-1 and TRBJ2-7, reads KAGVTQTPRYLIKTRGQQVTLSCSPISGHRSVSWYQQTPGQGLQFLFEYFSETQRNKGNFPGRFSGRQFSNSRSEMNVSTLELGDSALYLCASSFGQGVSRVYYEQYFGPGTRLTVT.

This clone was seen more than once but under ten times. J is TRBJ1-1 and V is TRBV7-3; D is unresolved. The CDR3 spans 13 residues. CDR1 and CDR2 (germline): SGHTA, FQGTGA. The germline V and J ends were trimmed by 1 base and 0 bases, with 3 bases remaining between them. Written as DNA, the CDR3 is TGTGCCAGCAGCTTAATTATGAACACTGAAGCTTTCTTT. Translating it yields CASSLIMNTEAFF.

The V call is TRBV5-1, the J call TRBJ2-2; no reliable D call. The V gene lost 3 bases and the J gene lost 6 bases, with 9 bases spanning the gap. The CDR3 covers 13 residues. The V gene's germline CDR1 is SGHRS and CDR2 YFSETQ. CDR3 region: CASSSLMSGELFF. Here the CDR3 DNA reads TGCGCCAGCAGCTCTTTAATGTCCGGGGAGCTGTTTTTT. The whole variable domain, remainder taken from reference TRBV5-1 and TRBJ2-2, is KAGVTQTPRYLIKTRGQQVTLSCSPISGHRSVSWYQQTPGQGLQFLFEYFSETQRNKGNFPGRFSGRQFSNSRSEMNVSTLELGDSALYLCASSSLMSGELFFGEGSRLTVL.

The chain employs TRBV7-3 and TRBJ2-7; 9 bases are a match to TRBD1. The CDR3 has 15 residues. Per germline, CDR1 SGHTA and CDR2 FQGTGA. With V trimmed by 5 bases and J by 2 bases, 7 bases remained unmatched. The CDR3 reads CASSLTGTGTYEQYF. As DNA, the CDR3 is TGTGCCAGCAGCCTCACCGGGACAGGGACCTACGAGCAGTACTTC.

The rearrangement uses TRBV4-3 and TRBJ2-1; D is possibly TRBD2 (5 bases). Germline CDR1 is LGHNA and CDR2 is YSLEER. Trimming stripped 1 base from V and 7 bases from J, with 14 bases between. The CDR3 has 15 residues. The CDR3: CASSQGHSWRNEQFF. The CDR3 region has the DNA TGCGCCAGCAGCCAAGGTCATTCTTGGAGGAATGAGCAGTTCTTC.